This record looks at one T cell receptor beta chain sequence and its context. This clonotype was seen repeatedly, ten times or more. Its antigen remains unidentified. There are no base qualities to consult, and no much larger clone falls within one base. Donors were a few dozen systemically healthy Caucasian individuals from Russia aged 6 to 90 years. Each donor gave about 11 milliliters of peripheral blood, drawn into EDTA-treated Vacutainer tubes. Ficoll-Paque density-gradient centrifugation was used to isolate PBMCs, with at least 6 million obtained per sample. Total RNA, at least 6 micrograms per sample, was extracted from PBMCs with Trizol reagent. The percentages of naive CD45RAhigh/CD27high T cells were determined by flow cytometry on a PBMC aliquot from every donor. As encoded in the germline V gene, CDR1 is SGHAT while CDR2 is FQNNGV. From cysteine to phenylalanine, the CDR3 is 11 amino acids long. Here the CDR3 DNA is all that survives: 33 bases in frame from base 1. Deletion took 4 bases off V and 7 bases off J, with a span of 7 bases between the germline ends.

This record belongs to a study of blood T cells in healthy people across ages (dated by TCRdb to 2014 to 2015). Broadly, across the study: Template switching captured roughly one uniquely barcoded TCR beta cDNA molecule per two T cells in model experiments. The study measured age-related changes in TCR beta repertoire diversity using deep sequencing normalized with unique cDNA molecular identifiers. Donors were grouped into four age groups: young (average roughly 17 years), middle-aged (approximately 41), aged (over 55) and long-lived (less than 85). To avoid experimental bias, donors of different ages were distributed randomly across sequencing lanes. The study analyzed two additional independent replicas of 1 million unique cDNA reads from the same blood draw for two donors, one aged 18 to 30 and one aged 80 or older. What the authors observed across the whole study: Because donor CMV infection status was unknown, age-related changes in expanded clonotypes were potentially confounded. Because profiling used bulk unsorted PBMCs, naive and antigen-experienced compartments could not be compared conclusively. Observed TCR beta diversity per million T cells fell roughly linearly with age, and a significant reduction was already apparent by age around 39. There was a strong correlation between observed TCR beta diversity and the percentage of naive T cells measured by flow cytometry. Estimates of total diversity based on one million sequenced T cells were considered lower bounds and underestimates. Compared with the aged group, more naive CD4+ T cells, fewer expanded clones and increased TCR diversity were shown by the long-lived group, suggesting age selection.

Libraries were made using 5' RACE. Instrument used: Illumina HiSeq 2500. A second PCR of roughly 6 to 11 cycles was performed with a sample-barcoded 5' primer and a J-beta primer mix. Each TCR beta cDNA molecule received a unique molecular identifier from a template-switch 5' adaptor carrying 12 random nucleotides. Each sample yielded at least 2.5 million CDR3-containing paired-end reads. All of the RNA was converted into first-strand cDNA using the Mint cDNA synthesis kit, with a TRBC-specific oligonucleotide serving as the primer. Following uracil-DNA glycosylase treatment, all cDNA underwent a first 18-cycle PCR with the universal primers M1SS and BC2_uni_R. The study's own analysis went as follows. For normalization, 1 million high-quality reads were randomly selected from each sample, with every read carrying a distinct molecular identifier. Instead of being binned into consensus sequences, reads that shared molecular identifiers were thrown out. MiTCR, with a Q25 quality threshold and the strictest error-elimination algorithm, was used for CDR3 identification, clonotype clustering and error correction. A nonparametric unseen species model with Euler transformation was used to estimate a lower bound on total TCR beta diversity. TCRdb trimmed public reads at Q25 via fastp, called clones via MiXCR and kept in-frame beta chains. Each CDR3 protein gets just one entry, which takes the most common genes and DNA from the rows behind it. TCRdb, not the authors, supplied the V and J calls. For this sample the table gives about 970,000 distinct CDR3 sequences, of which roughly 47% were detected only once. About a fifth of the sample rests with the top ten.

The sequence came from a woman aged 60 to 75 in good health. Sequenced material: blood. Recombination connected TRBV11-2 to TRBJ2-5; too little of a D gene remains to name it. The DNA sequence is given as TGTGCCAGCAGCTCTACGGCGACCCAGTACTTC. Translated, it gives CASSSTATQYF.